A single sample gave rise to the 3 T cell receptor beta chains below, sequenced in a study of T-cell reconstitution after alpha-beta-depleted transplantation in children. Preparation of the TCRbeta library used unique molecular identifiers. From the PCR reads, TCRdb called clonotypes with MiXCR, one entry per CDR3 protein. Of around 250,000 distinct CDR3 sequences listed, around 25% are singletons. Sample: PBMCs, taken before TCRalphabeta/CD19-depleted stem cell transplant. Receptors were obtained from a girl between 2 and 10 years old with Fanconi anemia, due to receive a stem cell transplant.

This clonotype occurred many times. V is TRBV5-5 and J is TRBJ2-2; TRBD2 matches 11 bases. V trimming: 1 base; J trimming: 5 bases; junction bases outside the gene matches: 10. The CDR3 extends over 18 amino acids. CDR1 is SGHKS and CDR2 is YYEKEE in the germline V gene (reference sequence). CDR3 region: CASSLPDSGGAWTGELFF. As DNA, the CDR3 is TGTGCCAGCAGCTTGCCGGATAGCGGGGGGGCATGGACCGGGGAGCTGTTTTTT.

This clonotype has ten or more counts. The rearrangement links TRBV4-2 to TRBJ2-1; D is unresolved. Per germline, CDR1 LGHNA and CDR2 YNFKEQ. The CDR3 consists of 13 residues. Trimming cost V 3 bases and J 7 bases, with 10 bases left between them. For the CDR3, the DNA is TGTGCCAGCAGCCAGGGTTGGAAAAATGAGCAGTTCTTC. It is translated as CASSQGWKNEQFF.

In its sample, this clonotype was seen many times. The chain joins TRBV20-1 to TRBJ1-2; 11 bases are a match to TRBD1. The CDR3 spans 13 residues. With 6 bases clipped from V and 6 bases from J, the junction kept 6 bases outside the gene matches. Per the germline V gene, CDR1 is DFQATT and CDR2 is SNEGSKA (reference sequence). For the CDR3, the DNA is TGCAGTGCCACGGACAGGGGGCGGGATGGCTACACCTTC. This codes for CSATDRGRDGYTF.